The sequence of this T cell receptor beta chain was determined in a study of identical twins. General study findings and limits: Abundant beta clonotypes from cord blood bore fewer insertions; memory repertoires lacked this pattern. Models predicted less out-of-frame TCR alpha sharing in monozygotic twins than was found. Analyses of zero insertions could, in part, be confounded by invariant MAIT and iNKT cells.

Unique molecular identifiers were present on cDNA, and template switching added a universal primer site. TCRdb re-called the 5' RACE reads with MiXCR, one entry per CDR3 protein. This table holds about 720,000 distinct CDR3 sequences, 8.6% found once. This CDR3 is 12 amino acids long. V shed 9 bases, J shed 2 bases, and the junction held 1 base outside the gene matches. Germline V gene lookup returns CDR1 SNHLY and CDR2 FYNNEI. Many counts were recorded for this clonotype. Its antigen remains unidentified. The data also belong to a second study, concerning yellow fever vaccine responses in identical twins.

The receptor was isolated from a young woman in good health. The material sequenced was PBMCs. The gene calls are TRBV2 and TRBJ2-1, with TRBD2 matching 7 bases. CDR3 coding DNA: TGTGCCAGTACTAGCGCCTACAATGAGCAGTTCTTC. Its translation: CASTSAYNEQFF.